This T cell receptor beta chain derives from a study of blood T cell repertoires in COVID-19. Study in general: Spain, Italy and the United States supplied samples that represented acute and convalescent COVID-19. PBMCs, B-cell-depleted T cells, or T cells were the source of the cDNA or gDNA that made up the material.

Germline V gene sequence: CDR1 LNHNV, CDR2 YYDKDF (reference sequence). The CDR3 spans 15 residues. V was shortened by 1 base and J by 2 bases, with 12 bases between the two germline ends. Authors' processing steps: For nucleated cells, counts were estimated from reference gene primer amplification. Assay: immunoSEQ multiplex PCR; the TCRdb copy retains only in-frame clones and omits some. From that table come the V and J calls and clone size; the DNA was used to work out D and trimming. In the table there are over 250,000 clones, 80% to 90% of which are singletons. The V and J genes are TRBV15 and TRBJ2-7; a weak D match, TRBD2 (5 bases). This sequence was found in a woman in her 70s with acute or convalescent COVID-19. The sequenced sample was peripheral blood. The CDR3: CATSRGRGAPYEQYF. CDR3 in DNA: TGTGCCACCAGCAGAGGTCGGGGAGCTCCCTACGAGCAGTACTTC.